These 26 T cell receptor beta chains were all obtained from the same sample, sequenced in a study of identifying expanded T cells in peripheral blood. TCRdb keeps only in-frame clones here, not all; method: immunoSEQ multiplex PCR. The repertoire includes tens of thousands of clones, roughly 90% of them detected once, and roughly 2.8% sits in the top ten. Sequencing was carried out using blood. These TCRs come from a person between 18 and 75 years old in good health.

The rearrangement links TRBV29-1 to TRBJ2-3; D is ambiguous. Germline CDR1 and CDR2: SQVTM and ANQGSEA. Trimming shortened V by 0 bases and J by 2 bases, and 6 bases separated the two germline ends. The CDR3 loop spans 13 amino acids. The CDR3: CSVEEDTTDTQYF. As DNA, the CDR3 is TGCAGCGTTGAAGAAGACACCACAGATACGCAGTATTTT.

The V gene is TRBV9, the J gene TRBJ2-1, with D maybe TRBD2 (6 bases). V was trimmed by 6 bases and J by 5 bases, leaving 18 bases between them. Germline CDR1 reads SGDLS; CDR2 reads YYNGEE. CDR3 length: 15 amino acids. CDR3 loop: CASTKGGAKDNEQFF. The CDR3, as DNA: TGTGCCAGCACCAAAGGCGGGGCGAAAGACAATGAGCAGTTCTTC.

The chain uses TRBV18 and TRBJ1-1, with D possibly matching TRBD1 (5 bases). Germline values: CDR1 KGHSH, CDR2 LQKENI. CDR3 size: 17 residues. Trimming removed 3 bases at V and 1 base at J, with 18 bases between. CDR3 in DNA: TGTGCCAGCTCACCCCCAAATCACGCGGGGGGGAACACTGAAGCTTTCTTT. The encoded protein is CASSPPNHAGGNTEAFF.

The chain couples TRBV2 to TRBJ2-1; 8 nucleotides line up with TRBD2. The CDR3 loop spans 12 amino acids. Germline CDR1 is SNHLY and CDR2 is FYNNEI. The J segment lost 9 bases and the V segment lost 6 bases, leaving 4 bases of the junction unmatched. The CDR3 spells CASSVAGTEQFF. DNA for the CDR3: TGTGCCAGCAGCGTAGCGGGAACTGAGCAGTTCTTC.

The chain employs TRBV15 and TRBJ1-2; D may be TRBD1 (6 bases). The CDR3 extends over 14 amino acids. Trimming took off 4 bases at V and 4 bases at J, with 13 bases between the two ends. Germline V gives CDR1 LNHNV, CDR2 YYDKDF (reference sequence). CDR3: CATSIGQSGYGYTF. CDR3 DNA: TGTGCCACCAGCATCGGACAGTCGGGCTATGGCTACACCTTC.

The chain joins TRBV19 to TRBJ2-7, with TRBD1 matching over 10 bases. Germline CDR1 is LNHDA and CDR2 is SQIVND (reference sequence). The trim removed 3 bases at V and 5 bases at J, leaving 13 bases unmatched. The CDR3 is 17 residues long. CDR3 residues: CASSMSHFGTGVNEQYF. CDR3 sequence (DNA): TGTGCCAGTAGTATGTCCCACTTCGGGACAGGGGTCAACGAGCAGTACTTC.

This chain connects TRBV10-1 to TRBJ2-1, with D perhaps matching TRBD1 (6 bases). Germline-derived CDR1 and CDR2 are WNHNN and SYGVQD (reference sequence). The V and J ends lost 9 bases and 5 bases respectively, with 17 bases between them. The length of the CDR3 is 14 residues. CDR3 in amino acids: CARRGNRANNEQFF. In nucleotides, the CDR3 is TGCGCCAGGAGGGGGAATAGAGCCAACAATGAGCAGTTCTTC.

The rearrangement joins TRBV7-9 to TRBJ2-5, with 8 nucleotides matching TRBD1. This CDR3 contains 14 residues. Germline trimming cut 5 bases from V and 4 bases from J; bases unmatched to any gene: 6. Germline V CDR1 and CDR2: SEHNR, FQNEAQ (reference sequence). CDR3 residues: CASSESDRGETQYF. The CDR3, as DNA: TGTGCCAGCAGCGAATCCGACAGGGGAGAGACCCAGTACTTC.

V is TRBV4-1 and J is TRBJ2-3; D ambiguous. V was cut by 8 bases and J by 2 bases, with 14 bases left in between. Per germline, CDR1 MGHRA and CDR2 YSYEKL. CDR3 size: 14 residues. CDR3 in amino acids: CASAPGPLTDTQYF. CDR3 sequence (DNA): TGCGCCAGCGCTCCTGGACCGCTCACAGATACGCAGTATTTT.

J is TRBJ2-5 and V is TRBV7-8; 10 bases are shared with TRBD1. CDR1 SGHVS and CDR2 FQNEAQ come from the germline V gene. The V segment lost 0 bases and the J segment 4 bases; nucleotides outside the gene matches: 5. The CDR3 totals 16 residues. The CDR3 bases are TGTGCCAGCAGCTTAGCTTACCGGGACAGGGGAGAGACCCAGTACTTC. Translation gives CASSLAYRDRGETQYF.

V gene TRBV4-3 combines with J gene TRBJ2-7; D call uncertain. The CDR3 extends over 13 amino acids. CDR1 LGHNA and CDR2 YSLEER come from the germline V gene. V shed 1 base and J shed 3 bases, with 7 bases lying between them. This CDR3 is CASSQAIGYEQYF. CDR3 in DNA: TGCGCCAGCAGCCAAGCGATCGGCTACGAGCAGTACTTC.

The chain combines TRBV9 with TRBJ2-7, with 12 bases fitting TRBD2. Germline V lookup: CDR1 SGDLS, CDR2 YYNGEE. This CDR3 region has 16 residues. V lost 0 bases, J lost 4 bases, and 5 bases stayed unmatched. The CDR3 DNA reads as TGTGCCAGCAGCGTAGGGTCCGGGACTAGCGGGTACGAGCAGTACTTC. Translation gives CASSVGSGTSGYEQYF.

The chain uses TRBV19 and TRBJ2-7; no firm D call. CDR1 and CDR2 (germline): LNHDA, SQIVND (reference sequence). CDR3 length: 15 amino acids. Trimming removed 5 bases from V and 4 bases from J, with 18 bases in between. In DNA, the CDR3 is TGTGCCAGTAGTCCCCAAGGGCAGGCCAGTTACGAGCAGTACTTC. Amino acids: CASSPQGQASYEQYF.

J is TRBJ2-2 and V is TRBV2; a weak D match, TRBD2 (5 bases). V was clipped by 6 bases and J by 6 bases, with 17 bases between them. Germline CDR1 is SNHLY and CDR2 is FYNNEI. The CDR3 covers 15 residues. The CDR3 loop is CASSRTSALAGELFF. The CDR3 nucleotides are TGTGCCAGCAGCCGGACTTCAGCTTTAGCCGGGGAGCTGTTTTTT.

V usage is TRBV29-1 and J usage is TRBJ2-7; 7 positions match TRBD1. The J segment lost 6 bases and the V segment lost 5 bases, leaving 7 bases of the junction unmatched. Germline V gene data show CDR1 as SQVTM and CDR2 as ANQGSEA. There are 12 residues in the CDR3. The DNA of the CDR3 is TGCAGCGTTTCTTTGGGGGACAGCGAGCAGTACTTC. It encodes CSVSLGDSEQYF.

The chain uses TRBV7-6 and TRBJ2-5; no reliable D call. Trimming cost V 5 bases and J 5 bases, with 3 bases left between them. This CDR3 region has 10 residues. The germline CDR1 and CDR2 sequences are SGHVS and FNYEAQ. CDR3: CASSEETQYF. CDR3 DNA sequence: TGTGCCAGCAGCGAGGAGACCCAGTACTTC. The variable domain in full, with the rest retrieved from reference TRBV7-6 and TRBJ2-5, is GAGVSQSPRYKVTKRGQDVALRCDPISGHVSLYWYRQALGQGPEFLTYFNYEAQQDKSGLPNDRFSAERPEGSISTLTIQRTEQRDSAMYRCASSEETQYFGPGTRLLVL.

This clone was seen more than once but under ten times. Here the CDR3 reads CASSSGFSGNTIYF. In DNA form, the CDR3 reads TGTGCCAGCAGCTCTGGGTTCTCTGGAAACACCATATATTTT. The chain couples TRBV28 to TRBJ1-3; D not resolved. The CDR3 loop spans 14 amino acids. In germline, CDR1 is MDHEN, CDR2 SYDVKM. V was cut by 6 bases and J by 0 bases, with 9 bases left in between.

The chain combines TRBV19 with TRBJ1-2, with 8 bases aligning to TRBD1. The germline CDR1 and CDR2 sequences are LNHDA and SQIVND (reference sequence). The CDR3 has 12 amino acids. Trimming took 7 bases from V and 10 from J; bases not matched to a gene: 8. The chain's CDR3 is CASNDRGQIYTF. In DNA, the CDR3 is TGTGCCAGTAACGACAGGGGACAAATCTACACCTTC.

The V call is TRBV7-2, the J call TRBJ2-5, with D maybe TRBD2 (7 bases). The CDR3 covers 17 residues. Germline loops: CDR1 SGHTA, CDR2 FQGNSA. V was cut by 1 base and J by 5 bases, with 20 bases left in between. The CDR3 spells CASSLGAIGGGLETQYF. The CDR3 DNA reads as TGTGCCAGCAGCTTAGGGGCAATAGGGGGGGGCCTGGAGACCCAGTACTTC.

CDR3 region: CASSSELRGSYTF. The CDR3 DNA reads as TGTGCCAGCAGCTCCGAACTCAGGGGCAGCTACACCTTC. The chain recombines TRBV7-2 with TRBJ1-2, with D perhaps matching TRBD1 (6 bases). The CDR3 has 13 amino acids. Per germline, CDR1 SGHTA and CDR2 FQGNSA. V lost 4 bases and J lost 9, with 15 bases in between.

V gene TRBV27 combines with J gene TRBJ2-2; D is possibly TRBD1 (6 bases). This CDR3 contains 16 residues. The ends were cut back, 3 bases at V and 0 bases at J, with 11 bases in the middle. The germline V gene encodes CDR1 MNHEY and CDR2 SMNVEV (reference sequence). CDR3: CASSFWQGTNTGELFF. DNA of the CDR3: TGTGCCAGCAGTTTCTGGCAGGGGACGAACACCGGGGAGCTGTTTTTT.

CDR3: CASSQGFAAVYGYTF. The CDR3 DNA reads TGCGCCAGCAGCCAAGGTTTCGCAGCTGTCTATGGCTACACCTTC. This chain joins TRBV4-3 and TRBJ1-2; D gene uncertain. V was clipped by 1 base and J by 4 bases, with 13 bases between them. The germline V gene encodes CDR1 LGHNA and CDR2 YSLEER. This CDR3 spans 15 amino acids.

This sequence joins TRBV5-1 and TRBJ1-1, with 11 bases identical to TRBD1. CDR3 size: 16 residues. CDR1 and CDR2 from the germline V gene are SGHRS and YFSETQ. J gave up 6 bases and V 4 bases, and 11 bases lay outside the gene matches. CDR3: CASSPRTGGAFAEAFF. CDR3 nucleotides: TGCGCCAGCAGCCCCCGGACAGGGGGCGCATTTGCTGAAGCTTTCTTT.

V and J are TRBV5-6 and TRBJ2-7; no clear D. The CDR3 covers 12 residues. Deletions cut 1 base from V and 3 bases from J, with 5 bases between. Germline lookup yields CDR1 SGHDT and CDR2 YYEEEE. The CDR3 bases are TGTGCCAGCAGCTTGTTAAACTACGAGCAGTACTTC. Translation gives CASSLLNYEQYF. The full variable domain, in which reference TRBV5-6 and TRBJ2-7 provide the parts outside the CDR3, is DAGVTQSPTHLIKTRGQQVTLRCSPKSGHDTVSWYQQALGQGPQFIFQYYEEEERQRGNFPDRFSGHQFPNYSSELNVNALLLGDSALYLCASSLLNYEQYFGPGTRLTVT.

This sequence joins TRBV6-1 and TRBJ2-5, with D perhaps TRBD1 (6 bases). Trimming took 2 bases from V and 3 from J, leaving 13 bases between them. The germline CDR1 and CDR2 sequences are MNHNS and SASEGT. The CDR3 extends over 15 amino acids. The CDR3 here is CASSEYGWTEETQYF. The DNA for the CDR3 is TGTGCCAGCAGTGAATACGGGTGGACAGAAGAGACCCAGTACTTC.

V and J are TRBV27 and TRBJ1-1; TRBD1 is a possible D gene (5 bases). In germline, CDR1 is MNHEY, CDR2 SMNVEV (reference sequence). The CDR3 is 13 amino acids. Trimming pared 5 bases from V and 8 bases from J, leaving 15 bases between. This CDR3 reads CASSPWAGKEAFF. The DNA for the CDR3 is TGTGCCAGCAGTCCCTGGGCAGGGAAAGAAGCTTTCTTT.